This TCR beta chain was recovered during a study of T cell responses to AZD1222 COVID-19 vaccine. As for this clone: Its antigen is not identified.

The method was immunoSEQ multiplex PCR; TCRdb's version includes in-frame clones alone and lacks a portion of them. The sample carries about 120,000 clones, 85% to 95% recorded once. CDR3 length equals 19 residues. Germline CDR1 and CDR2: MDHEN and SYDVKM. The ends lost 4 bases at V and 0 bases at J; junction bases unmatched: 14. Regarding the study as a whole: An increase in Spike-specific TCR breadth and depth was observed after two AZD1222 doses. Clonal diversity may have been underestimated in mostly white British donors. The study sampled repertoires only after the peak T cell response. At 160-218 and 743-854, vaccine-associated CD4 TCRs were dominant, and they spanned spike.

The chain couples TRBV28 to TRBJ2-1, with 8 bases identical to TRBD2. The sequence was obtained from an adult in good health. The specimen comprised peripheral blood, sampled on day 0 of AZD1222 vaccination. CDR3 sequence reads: CASSSRIAGTPSSYNEQFF. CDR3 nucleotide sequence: TGTGCCAGCAGTTCCCGAATAGCGGGAACTCCTAGCTCCTACAATGAGCAGTTCTTC. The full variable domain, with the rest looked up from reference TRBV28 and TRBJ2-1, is DVKVTQSSRYLVKRTGEKVFLECVQDMDHENMFWYRQDPGLGLRLIYFSYDVKMKEKGDIPEGYSVSREKKERFSLILESASTNQTSMYLCASSSRIAGTPSSYNEQFFGPGTRLTVL.